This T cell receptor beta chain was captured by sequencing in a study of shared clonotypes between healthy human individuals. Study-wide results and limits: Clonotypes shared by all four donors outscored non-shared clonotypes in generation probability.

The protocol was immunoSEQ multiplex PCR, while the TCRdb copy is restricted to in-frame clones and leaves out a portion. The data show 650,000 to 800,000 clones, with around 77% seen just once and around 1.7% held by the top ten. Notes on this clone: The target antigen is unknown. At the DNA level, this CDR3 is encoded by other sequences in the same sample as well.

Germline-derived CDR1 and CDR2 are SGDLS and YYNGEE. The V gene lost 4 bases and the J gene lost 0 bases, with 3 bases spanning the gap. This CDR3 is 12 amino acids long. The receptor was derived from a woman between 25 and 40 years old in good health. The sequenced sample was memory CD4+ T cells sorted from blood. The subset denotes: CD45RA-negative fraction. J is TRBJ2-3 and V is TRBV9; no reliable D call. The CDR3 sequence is CASSPSTDTQYF. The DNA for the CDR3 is TGTGCCAGCAGCCCGAGCACAGATACGCAGTATTTT.